The clone carrying this T cell receptor (beta chain) was observed many times. What it binds is not known. These data come from a study of T-cell memory formation after mild COVID-19. Study-wide findings and caveats: Contracting CD8+ clones were enriched in EMRA, CD4+ mainly in CM and EM. Some SARS-CoV-2-responding clones were already detected in memory before infection.

The junction had 2 bases not matched to a gene; V was cut back by 3 bases and J by 0 bases. From germline, CDR1 is SGHRS and CDR2 YFSETQ. The CDR3 is made up of 16 amino acids. TCR alpha and TCR beta cDNA libraries carrying sample barcodes and UMIs came from 5'RACE with constant-segment primers. TCRdb called the 5' RACE reads again in MiXCR, with one record for every CDR3 protein. The sample has under 70,000 distinct CDR3 sequences; about a tenth are singletons. The chain joins TRBV5-1 to TRBJ2-2, with 10 bases aligning to TRBD1. Specimen: PBMCs or a T cell subset sorted from them (not recorded which). The source is a man aged 18 to 30 who had mild COVID-19 (a few samples of this study predate the infection). Cell type and time point are not known. The CDR3 loop reads CASSSTGGPNTGELFF. For the CDR3, the DNA is TGCGCCAGCAGCTCGACAGGGGGCCCGAACACCGGGGAGCTGTTTTTT.